This is a list of T cell receptor beta chains from one sample in a study of T cell responses to AZD1222 COVID-19 vaccine. Profiled with immunoSEQ multiplex PCR; TCRdb holds only in-frame clones, not every one. The sample holds around 120,000 clones, 85% to 95% seen once. Sequencing was performed on peripheral blood, taken 28 days after the second AZD1222 dose. These receptors all come from an adult who received the AZD1222 COVID-19 vaccine. The CDR3 runs from the conserved cysteine through the conserved F or W. A D gene is named only where the DNA matches it firmly. The size field is filled for only some rows; it gives once, few, many or a size class.

j_call,clone_size,v_call,d_call,cdr3_length,cdr3_nt,cdr3_aa
TRBJ2-1,.,TRBV20-1,TRBD2,15,TGCAGTGCTAGTAGCGGGGGGGCAACGTACAATGAGCAGTTCTTC,CSASSGGATYNEQFF
TRBJ1-2,.,TRBV25-1,.,14,TGTGCCAGCAGTGGTCAGGGAGTAAAGGGTGGCTACACCTTC,CASSGQGVKGGYTF
TRBJ2-7,.,TRBV29-1,.,12,TGCAGCGTTGGTCTAATGGGGACCGAGCAGTACTTC,CSVGLMGTEQYF
TRBJ1-1,.,TRBV6-5,.,15,TGTGCCAGCAGTTACCATACAGCGGTGAACACTGAAGCTTTCTTT,CASSYHTAVNTEAFF
TRBJ1-1,.,TRBV2,.,11,TGTGCCAGCAAGACTTACACTGAAGCTTTCTTT,CASKTYTEAFF
TRBJ1-2,.,TRBV7-2,.,12,TGTGCCAGCAGCTCGATCCTTTATGGCTACACCTTC,CASSSILYGYTF
TRBJ2-3,.,TRBV14,TRBD1,16,TGTGCCAGCAGCCGACGGGACAGGGGTTACACAGATACGCAGTATTTT,CASSRRDRGYTDTQYF
TRBJ2-7,.,TRBV6-6,.,14,TGTGCCAGCAGTTACTCGAGTGTCCTATACGAGCAGTACTTC,CASSYSSVLYEQYF
TRBJ1-6,.,TRBV6-5,.,14,TGTGCCAGCAGCGCTGGGGGGACCAATTCACCCCTCCACTTT,CASSAGGTNSPLHF
TRBJ1-2,once,TRBV29-1,.,14,TGCAGCGTTGAATTACAGGGCCCGCCTAGAGGCTACACCTTC,CSVELQGPPRGYTF